This passage covers 15 T cell receptor beta chains from one sample sequenced in a study of CD8 T cells in Susac syndrome. The RNA, 0.5 to 1 ug, was put through reverse transcription using random hexamers. A single record per CDR3 protein comes from TCRdb applying MiXCR to the immunoSEQ multiplex PCR reads. The table includes some 130,000 distinct CDR3 sequences, roughly 95% detected once. Sequenced material: CD4+ T cells from PBMCs. Every receptor here comes from a human donor in good health.

This clonotype was detected only once. J is TRBJ1-1 and V is TRBV10-2; TRBD1 matches at 9 bases. V shed 2 bases and J 5 bases; nucleotides not matched to a gene: 15. Germline CDR1 is WSHSY and CDR2 is SAAADI. CDR3 length: 18 amino acids. CDR3 sequence: CASSEPSFVDRGSTEAFF. DNA of the CDR3: TGCGCCAGCAGTGAGCCTTCGTTTGTGGACAGGGGAAGTACTGAAGCTTTCTTT.

The gene calls are TRBV3-1 and TRBJ2-7, with TRBD1 matching 7 bases. From germline, CDR1 is LGHDT and CDR2 YNNKEL (reference sequence). With 2 bases clipped from V and 0 bases from J, the junction kept 4 bases outside the gene matches. The CDR3 is 15 residues long. The CDR3 protein is CASSQYRGSSYEQYF. CDR3 coding DNA: TGTGCCAGCAGCCAATACAGGGGCAGCTCCTACGAGCAGTACTTC.

The chain combines TRBV12-3 or TRBV12-4 with TRBJ1-2; the match to TRBD1 covers 8 bases. With V trimmed by 5 bases and J by 6 bases, 11 bases remained unmatched. The CDR3 is 15 residues long. The DNA for the CDR3 is TGTGCCAGCAGTCCTCAGGGGGCCCTTAGGGATGGCTACACCTTC. Amino acid sequence: CASSPQGALRDGYTF.

V gene TRBV4-2 combines with J gene TRBJ1-1; D is undetermined. The ends were cut back, 1 base at V and 7 bases at J, with 7 bases in the middle. Germline-derived CDR1 and CDR2 are LGHNA and YNFKEQ. The CDR3 spans 12 residues. The CDR3 reads CASSQVGFEAFF. Written as DNA, the CDR3 is TGTGCCAGCAGCCAAGTGGGATTTGAAGCTTTCTTT.

The chain links TRBV2 to TRBJ1-2; the match to TRBD1 covers 7 bases. Trimming cost V 8 bases and J 2 bases; bases outside gene matches: 8. From germline, CDR1 is SNHLY and CDR2 FYNNEI. The CDR3 totals 14 residues. CDR3 protein: CASSRGQGNYGYTF. The CDR3 DNA is TGTGCCAGCTCGAGGGGGCAAGGGAACTATGGCTACACCTTC.

The V and J genes are TRBV27 and TRBJ2-1, with TRBD2 matching over 12 bases. From germline, CDR1 is MNHEY and CDR2 SMNVEV (reference sequence). Trimming took 3 bases from V and 5 from J; bases not matched to a gene: 5. CDR3 length equals 16 residues. CDR3 sequence (DNA): TGTGCCAGCAGTTTGCTAGCGGGAGGGCCGAACAATGAGCAGTTCTTC. Translation: CASSLLAGGPNNEQFF.

This chain links TRBV28 with TRBJ1-2; no definite D call. CDR3 length: 13 residues. From germline, CDR1 is MDHEN and CDR2 SYDVKM. V was cut by 2 bases and J by 3 bases, with 7 bases left in between. The CDR3, as DNA: TGTGCCAGCAGTTTAGACAAGTACTATGGCTACACCTTC. It encodes CASSLDKYYGYTF.

V and J are TRBV21-1 and TRBJ2-7; the table's D call, TRBD1, has no DNA check behind it. TRBV21-1 is labeled a pseudogene. This CDR3 is 13 amino acids long. DNA of the CDR3: TGTGCCAGCACCAAAGCAGGGGCGGGACCGCAGTACTTC. Its translation: CASTKAGAGPQYF.

V gene TRBV29-1 combines with J gene TRBJ2-1, with D perhaps matching TRBD2 (5 bases). Trimming shortened V by 3 bases and J by 5 bases, and 14 bases separated the two germline ends. CDR1 SQVTM and CDR2 ANQGSEA come from the germline V gene. The CDR3 has 14 residues. CDR3 nucleotide sequence: TGCAGCGTTGATAAAGCGGCACAGCACAATGAGCAGTTCTTC. The encoded protein is CSVDKAAQHNEQFF.

This chain connects TRBV7-2 to TRBJ2-5; D possibly uses TRBD1 or TRBD2 (5 bases each). V was clipped by 5 bases and J by 9 bases, with 16 bases between them. Looked up from germline, CDR1 is SGHTA and CDR2 is FQGNSA. The CDR3 sequence is 13 residues long. CDR3 nucleotide sequence: TGTGCCAGCAGCGGACTGGGGCTATTTCCCCAGTACTTC. Its translation is CASSGLGLFPQYF.

The DNA for the CDR3 is TGTGCCAGCTCCCTCGGGCGGACCGGGACGACGAACAATGAGCAGTTCTTC. It codes for CASSLGRTGTTNNEQFF. The V gene is TRBV12-3 or TRBV12-4, the J gene TRBJ2-1; D might be TRBD1 or TRBD2, each matching 5 bases. The CDR3 length is 17 residues. V lost 8 bases and J 5 bases, leaving 25 bases between the germline ends.

DNA for the CDR3: TGTGCCAGCAGTTTATACCGGACAGGGGAACATCAGCCCCAGCATTTT. Protein: CASSLYRTGEHQPQHF. The chain has TRBV28 and TRBJ1-5; 9 bases align to TRBD1. The ends lost 1 base at V and 5 bases at J; junction bases unmatched: 6. This CDR3 spans 16 amino acids. Germline V lookup: CDR1 MDHEN, CDR2 SYDVKM.

This chain links TRBV6-5 with TRBJ2-7; D uncertain. The V end was cut by 5 bases, the J end by 2 bases, with 16 bases between. The CDR3 length is 15 residues. Looked up from germline, CDR1 is MNHEY and CDR2 is SVGAGI. CDR3 coding DNA: TGTGCCAGCAGTCCATCCCGGTCCTATCCCTACGAGCAGTACTTC. This sequence encodes CASSPSRSYPYEQYF.

J is TRBJ1-1 and V is TRBV6-2 or TRBV6-3; D unresolved. The CDR3 is made up of 14 amino acids. CDR1 and CDR2 (germline): MNHEY, SVGEGT. Trimming left V 0 bases short and J 4 bases short, with 9 bases between. CDR3 bases: TGTGCCAGCAGTTACTCGATCATCCTCACTGAAGCTTTCTTT. Its translation is CASSYSIILTEAFF.

The gene calls are TRBV30 and TRBJ2-3; 8 bases are a match to TRBD2. Germline V gene lookup returns CDR1 GTSNPN and CDR2 SVGIG (reference sequence). The junction had 7 bases not matched to a gene; V was cut back by 4 bases and J by 1 base. The CDR3 extends over 15 amino acids. CDR3 nucleotide sequence: TGTGCCTGGACGGGAACTAGCGGACGCACAGATACGCAGTATTTT. This sequence encodes CAWTGTSGRTDTQYF.